Below are 14 T cell receptor beta chains sequenced from a single sample in a study of cytomegalovirus exposure and HLA in healthy donors. PCR primers comprised 60 Vbeta and 13 Jbeta primers. TCRdb's table, derived via immunoSEQ multiplex PCR, lists solely in-frame clones and lacks some. The table includes about 140,000 clones, approximately 73% detected once. The material sequenced was PBMCs. The receptors were gathered from a human donor in good health.

This sequence joins TRBV9 and TRBJ2-3; D unresolved. The CDR3 spans 13 residues. Germline assignment: CDR1 SGDLS and CDR2 YYNGEE. V was pared by 0 bases and J by 4 bases, with 6 bases between. The CDR3 reads CASSVARADTQYF. The CDR3 DNA follows: TGTGCCAGCAGCGTAGCTCGGGCAGATACGCAGTATTTT.

This clone was counted a few times. In DNA, the CDR3 is TGTGCCAGCAGTTACGTGATAGCGGAGAACACCGGGGAGCTGTTTTTT. The encoded protein is CASSYVIAENTGELFF. This sequence joins TRBV6-5 and TRBJ2-2; TRBD2 might be the D (6 bases). The CDR3 extends over 16 amino acids. CDR1 and CDR2 (germline): MNHEY, SVGAGI. V lost 2 bases, J lost 1 base, and 11 bases lay in between.

This chain uses TRBV7-9 with TRBJ2-7; D might be TRBD2 (5 bases). The V gene's germline CDR1 is SEHNR and CDR2 FQNEAQ (reference sequence). V lost 2 bases and J lost 0, with 8 bases in between. This CDR3 region has 14 residues. CDR3 DNA sequence: TGTGCCAGCAGCTTATTAGGGAGCTCCTACGAGCAGTACTTC. Translating gives CASSLLGSSYEQYF.

The J gene is TRBJ2-7, the V gene TRBV10-2; TRBD1 might be the D (5 bases). Trimming pared 3 bases from V and 5 bases from J, leaving 14 bases between. The CDR3 extends over 14 amino acids. CDR1 WSHSY and CDR2 SAAADI come from the germline V gene. The CDR3, as DNA: TGCGCCAGCAGTGACGTTGCAGGGCAAAACGAGCAGTACTTC. This sequence encodes CASSDVAGQNEQYF.

V and J are TRBV11-3 and TRBJ2-3; D gene uncertain. The CDR3 spans 14 residues. Trimming stripped 2 bases from V and 10 bases from J, with 16 bases between. The germline V gene encodes CDR1 SGHNT and CDR2 YENEEA. The CDR3 DNA reads as TGTGCCAGCAGCTTAATTCTAGGAGAAGGCGCGCAGTATTTT. Translating it yields CASSLILGEGAQYF. Using reference TRBV11-3 and TRBJ2-3 for the parts outside the CDR3, the full variable domain is EAGVVQSPRYKIIEKKQPVAFWCNPISGHNTLYWYLQNLGQGPELLIRYENEEAVDDSQLPKDRFSAERLKGVDSTLKIQPAELGDSAVYLCASSLILGEGAQYFGPGTRLTVL.

The chain carries TRBV7-9 and TRBJ2-1, with a tentative D call TRBD1 (5 bases). CDR3 length: 12 residues. V shed 6 bases and J shed 10 bases, with 13 bases lying between them. Germline CDR1 reads SEHNR; CDR2 reads FQNEAQ (reference sequence). CDR3 amino acids: CASSSDNLEQFF. Here the CDR3 DNA reads TGTGCCAGCAGTTCGGACAACCTAGAGCAGTTCTTC.

V and J are TRBV6-5 and TRBJ2-7; D might be TRBD1 (6 bases). V was trimmed by 6 bases and J by 3 bases, leaving 18 bases between them. CDR1 is MNHEY, CDR2 SVGAGI, per germline. The CDR3 sequence is 15 residues long. The CDR3 spells CASSLTGDVNYEQYF. The CDR3 DNA is TGTGCCAGCAGCTTGACAGGAGACGTAAACTACGAGCAGTACTTC.

The chain employs TRBV7-2 and TRBJ2-3; 11 bases are a match to TRBD2. Germline CDR1 and CDR2: SGHTA and FQGNSA. This CDR3 is 15 amino acids long. The V segment lost 3 bases and the J segment 7 bases; nucleotides outside the gene matches: 6. The DNA for the CDR3 is TGTGCCAGCAGCTTGGAACCTAGCGGGGGGAATACGCAGTATTTT. Its protein product is CASSLEPSGGNTQYF.

The rearrangement joins TRBV6-6 to TRBJ2-7, with TRBD2 matching 8 bases. This CDR3 has 14 amino acids. With V trimmed by 6 bases and J by 6 bases, 10 bases remained unmatched. Germline V gene lookup returns CDR1 MNHNY and CDR2 SVGAGI (reference sequence). Here the CDR3 reads CASRLVAGSLEQYF. CDR3 DNA: TGTGCCAGCAGATTAGTAGCGGGGAGCCTCGAGCAGTACTTC.

The V and J genes are TRBV19 and TRBJ1-3; D gene ambiguous. With 5 bases removed from V and 4 bases from J, the gap between germline ends came to 15 bases. CDR3 length equals 15 residues. The V gene's germline CDR1 is LNHDA and CDR2 SQIVND (reference sequence). CDR3 nucleotide sequence: TGTGCCAGTAGTCCATACGAGGGTCCCGGAAACACCATATATTTT. As protein: CASSPYEGPGNTIYF. The variable domain in full, completed from reference TRBV19 and TRBJ1-3, reads DGGITQSPKYLFRKEGQNVTLSCEQNLNHDAMYWYRQDPGQGLRLIYYSQIVNDFQKGDIAEGYSVSREKKESFPLTVTSAQKNPTAFYLCASSPYEGPGNTIYFGEGSWLTVV.

The rearrangement links TRBV11-2 to TRBJ2-2, with 7 bases matching TRBD1. The V and J ends lost 3 bases and 1 base, in that order; junction bases with no gene match: 8. The CDR3 has 17 amino acids. CDR1 is SGHAT and CDR2 is FQNNGV in the germline V gene. The CDR3 DNA is TGTGCCAGCAGCTTTCTGACAGGGACGTTGAACACCGGGGAGCTGTTTTTT. Its translation is CASSFLTGTLNTGELFF. Together with reference TRBV11-2 and TRBJ2-2, the CDR3 gives the full variable domain: EAGVAQSPRYKIIEKRQSVAFWCNPISGHATLYWYQQILGQGPKLLIQFQNNGVVDDSQLPKDRFSAERLKGVDSTLKIQPAKLEDSAVYLCASSFLTGTLNTGELFFGEGSRLTVL.

The chain is built from TRBV30 and TRBJ1-5, with D maybe TRBD1 (6 bases). Trimming shortened V by 3 bases and J by 12 bases, and 12 bases separated the two germline ends. The CDR3 is made up of 11 amino acids. In germline, CDR1 is GTSNPN, CDR2 SVGIG (reference sequence). The CDR3 loop reads CAWSLGGSQHF. CDR3 DNA: TGTGCCTGGAGCCTTGGGGGCAGCCAGCATTTT.

This clone was seen a single time. The chain combines TRBV29-1 with TRBJ2-3; D is perhaps TRBD2 (6 bases). V lost 6 bases and J lost 5, with 18 bases in between. The CDR3 consists of 14 residues. Per germline, CDR1 SQVTM and CDR2 ANQGSEA. CDR3 sequence: CSVYRDWVGDTQYF. CDR3 bases: TGCAGCGTATACCGGGACTGGGTGGGAGATACGCAGTATTTT.

The chain employs TRBV19 and TRBJ1-2; D is uncertain. The germline CDR1 and CDR2 sequences are LNHDA and SQIVND (reference sequence). Trimming removed 7 bases at V and 5 bases at J, with 20 bases between. The CDR3 contains 15 residues. CDR3 coding DNA: TGTGCCAGTACCCACGCGGTGGGAGGATCGTATGGCTACACCTTC. This codes for CASTHAVGGSYGYTF.